Reported below is one T cell receptor (beta chain). The antigen remains undetermined. Generated by immunoSEQ multiplex PCR, the TCRdb table keeps only in-frame clones and is missing some. The sample consists of some 74,000 clones, 91% of them appearing once. CDR3 size: 12 residues. V was cut by 5 bases and J by 13 bases, with 15 bases left in between. Germline CDR1 MNHNY, CDR2 SVGAGI (reference sequence). This specimen belongs to a study of OX40 agonist ivuxolimab in advanced cancers. The study's findings and limits: Low clonal expansion, among the lowest seen, marked partial responders at 0.1-3.0 mg/kg. The study observed clonal expansion of CD4+ and CD8+ blood T cells by week 6 at 0.1 to 3.0 mg/kg.

Autoimmune disease history or systemic immunosuppression barred patients. With baseline, cycle 4 day 1, and cycle 7 day 1 as timepoints, blood was sampled. This receptor was identified in an adult with an advanced solid tumor such as melanoma, head and neck, liver or kidney cancer. Sequenced here: CD4+ or CD8+ T cells sorted from blood, sampled in a trial of the OX40 agonist ivuxolimab. The chain carries TRBV6-6 and TRBJ2-1; perhaps TRBD2 as D (6 bases). CDR3 in amino acids: CASSTAGAGQFF. The CDR3 DNA reads TGTGCCAGCAGTACAGCGGGCGCAGGTCAGTTCTTC.